This entry is about one T cell receptor beta chain. Its antigen is not identified. The data belong to a study of shared clonotypes between healthy human individuals. Study summary: The cohort had two women and three men, ages 18 to 49. The study, taken as a whole, reports: Against clonotypes common to all four donors, non-shared ones had lower generation probabilities.

Naive-designated CD8 cells lacked CD45RO, were positively enriched for CCR7, and omitted terminally differentiated effector memory CD45RA+ cells. Germline-derived CDR1 and CDR2 are MDHEN and SYDVKM. The germline V and J ends were trimmed by 4 bases and 3 bases, with 19 bases remaining between them. CDR3 length: 16 residues. TCRdb's table, derived via immunoSEQ multiplex PCR, lists solely in-frame clones and lacks some. This sample has about 2.1 million clones, with 93% found just once. Sequenced material: naive CD8+ T cells from PBMCs. The chain uses TRBV28 and TRBJ2-7; D might be TRBD1 (6 bases). The clonotype comes from a man between 18 and 35 years old in good health. Some clones in this sample may be carry-over from other donors' samples. CDR3 region: CASSSNQQGPDYEQYF. CDR3 in DNA: TGTGCCAGCAGTTCGAATCAACAGGGACCCGACTACGAGCAGTACTTC. The full variable domain, rest sourced from reference TRBV28 and TRBJ2-7, is DVKVTQSSRYLVKRTGEKVFLECVQDMDHENMFWYRQDPGLGLRLIYFSYDVKMKEKGDIPEGYSVSREKKERFSLILESASTNQTSMYLCASSSNQQGPDYEQYFGPGTRLTVT.